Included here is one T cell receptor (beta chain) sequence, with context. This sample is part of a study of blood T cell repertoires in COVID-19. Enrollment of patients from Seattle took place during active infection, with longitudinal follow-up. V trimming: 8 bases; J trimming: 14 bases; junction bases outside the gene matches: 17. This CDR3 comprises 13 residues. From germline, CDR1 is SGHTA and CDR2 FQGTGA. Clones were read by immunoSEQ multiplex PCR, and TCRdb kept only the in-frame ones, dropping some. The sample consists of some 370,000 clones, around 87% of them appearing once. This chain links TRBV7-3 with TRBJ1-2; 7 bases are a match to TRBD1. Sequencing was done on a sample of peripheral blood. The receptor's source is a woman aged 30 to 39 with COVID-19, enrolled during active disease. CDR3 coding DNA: TGTGCCAGCCGAGCCTCCGGGACAGAGGGGTTTACCTTC. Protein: CASRASGTEGFTF.